The 15 T cell receptor beta chains below come from one sample, sequenced in a study of vaccination and CD4 T cells after COVID-19. Their antigens are not known. Cultured CD4+ T cell DNA was sequenced using the Oncomine TCR Beta short-read assay. TCRdb independently ran MiXCR on the PCR reads; one entry per CDR3 protein. The sample includes fewer than 15,000 distinct CDR3 sequences, 45% to 65% of them seen just once. Documented treatment: roughly ten-day PBMC culture with coronavirus spike peptide pools or control peptides (ViraFEST assay). Input material: CD4+ T cells from blood, cultured in vitro. Receptors originate from a human donor who had recovered from COVID-19.

The chain is built from TRBV18 and TRBJ2-5; D gene unclear. The CDR3 contains 14 residues. Germline CDR1 is KGHSH and CDR2 is LQKENI. Trimming took 1 base from V and 2 from J, leaving 8 bases between them. CDR3 bases: TGTGCCAGCTCACCACTAGGGAAACAAGAGACCCAGTACTTC. Translating gives CASSPLGKQETQYF. The full variable domain, with the rest looked up from reference TRBV18 and TRBJ2-5, is NAGVMQNPRHLVRRRGQEARLRCSPMKGHSHVYWYRQLPEEGLKFMVYLQKENIIDESGMPKERFSAEFPKEGPSILRIQQVVRGDSAAYFCASSPLGKQETQYFGPGTRLLVL.

In its sample, this clonotype was seen once. The chain carries TRBV5-4 and TRBJ2-4, with a weak D call TRBD1 (6 bases). The V gene lost 6 bases and the J gene lost 0 bases, with 13 bases spanning the gap. CDR3 length: 15 amino acids. CDR1 and CDR2 from the germline V gene are SGHNT and YYREEE (reference sequence). Here the CDR3 DNA reads TGTGCCAGCACCAGCGGCAGGGGAGCCAAAAACATTCAGTACTTC. Translation gives CASTSGRGAKNIQYF.

This clonotype has just a few counts. The rearrangement links TRBV28 to TRBJ1-5; weak D call: TRBD1 (6 bases). From germline, CDR1 is MDHEN and CDR2 SYDVKM. Trimming removed 2 bases from V and 2 bases from J, with 13 bases in between. The CDR3 length is 16 residues. The CDR3: CASSLQGRGGNQPQHF. The DNA for the CDR3 is TGTGCCAGCAGTTTACAGGGGAGAGGTGGCAATCAGCCCCAGCATTTT.

This sequence joins TRBV19 and TRBJ2-5, with TRBD2 identical over 9 bases. CDR3 size: 14 residues. With V trimmed by 5 bases and J by 7 bases, 8 bases remained unmatched. Germline loops: CDR1 LNHDA, CDR2 SQIVND (reference sequence). DNA of the CDR3: TGTGCCAGTAGTCCTGGGACTAGCTTGGGGACCCAGTACTTC. Translated: CASSPGTSLGTQYF.

The CDR3 DNA sequence: TGTGCCAGCAAGCAAAACAGGGCCCTCGCCTACGAGCAGTACTTC. Protein sequence: CASKQNRALAYEQYF. The chain combines TRBV6-1 with TRBJ2-7; TRBD1 might be the D (6 bases). Germline CDR1 and CDR2: MNHNS and SASEGT. Trimming stripped 7 bases from V and 2 bases from J, with 18 bases between. The length of the CDR3 is 15 residues.

The rearrangement uses TRBV7-2 and TRBJ2-2, with 12 nucleotides matching TRBD2. There are 19 residues in the CDR3. Germline V CDR1 and CDR2: SGHTA, FQGNSA. J gave up 6 bases and V 0 bases, and 11 bases lay outside the gene matches. Written as DNA, the CDR3 is TGTGCCAGCAGCTTAGCGATTAAACTAGCGGGAGGAGTAGCCGGGGAGCTGTTTTTT. Its protein product is CASSLAIKLAGGVAGELFF. The entire variable domain, with the rest obtained from reference TRBV7-2 and TRBJ2-2, is as follows: GAGVSQSPSNKVTEKGKDVELRCDPISGHTALYWYRQSLGQGLEFLIYFQGNSAPDKSGLPSDRFSAERTGGSVSTLTIQRTQQEDSAVYLCASSLAIKLAGGVAGELFFGEGSRLTVL.

The chain uses TRBV6-1 and TRBJ2-3; D is perhaps TRBD2 (5 bases). Germline-derived CDR1 and CDR2 are MNHNS and SASEGT. The CDR3 extends over 15 amino acids. With 2 bases removed from V and 3 bases from J, the gap between germline ends came to 12 bases. This CDR3 is CASSEIFRGTDTQYF. CDR3 sequence (DNA): TGTGCCAGCAGTGAAATCTTCCGGGGTACAGATACGCAGTATTTT.

The chain employs TRBV2 and TRBJ2-3, with 12 nucleotides matching TRBD2. V trimming: 6 bases; J trimming: 8 bases; junction bases outside the gene matches: 9. The CDR3 covers 15 residues. In germline, CDR1 is SNHLY, CDR2 FYNNEI. CDR3 DNA sequence: TGTGCCAGCAGCTTGACTAGCGGGAGAAGTACTACGCAGTATTTT. This codes for CASSLTSGRSTTQYF.

The rearrangement joins TRBV5-4 to TRBJ2-5; TRBD1 aligns across 10 bases. This CDR3 is 13 amino acids long. Trimming removed 4 bases from V and 5 bases from J; junction bases left unmatched: 2. The V gene's germline CDR1 is SGHNT and CDR2 YYREEE (reference sequence). The CDR3 region has the DNA TGTGCCAGCAGCCCGGGACAGGGGGAGACCCAGTACTTC. This codes for CASSPGQGETQYF.

This chain uses TRBV19 with TRBJ2-2; D gene unclear. This CDR3 is built from 11 residues. Per the germline V gene, CDR1 is LNHDA and CDR2 is SQIVND (reference sequence). Deletions cut 6 bases from V and 6 bases from J, with 5 bases between. CDR3 coding DNA: TGTGCCAGTAGAACGGCCGGGGAGCTGTTTTTT. Amino acids: CASRTAGELFF.

The chain has TRBV19 and TRBJ1-5; D possibly corresponds to TRBD1 (6 bases). Trimming took off 8 bases at V and 0 bases at J, with 14 bases between the two ends. The CDR3 contains 15 residues. The germline gives CDR1 LNHDA, CDR2 SQIVND (reference sequence). DNA for the CDR3: TGTGCCAGTGGGTACAGGGCGGATAGCAATCAGCCCCAGCATTTT. This codes for CASGYRADSNQPQHF.

V and J are TRBV2 and TRBJ1-1, with 11 positions matching TRBD1. CDR3 length: 17 residues. Germline V gene sequence: CDR1 SNHLY, CDR2 FYNNEI. The J segment lost 2 bases and the V segment lost 0 bases, leaving 5 bases of the junction unmatched. The CDR3 nucleotides are TGTGCCAGCAGTGAAGCCATGGGGACAGGGGGAAACACTGAAGCTTTCTTT. Encoded protein: CASSEAMGTGGNTEAFF.

The gene calls are TRBV19 and TRBJ2-2, with 9 bases aligning to TRBD2. J was trimmed by 6 bases and V by 6 bases; bases with no gene match: 5. The CDR3 spans 14 residues. Germline V gene sequence: CDR1 LNHDA, CDR2 SQIVND (reference sequence). The CDR3 coding sequence is TGTGCCAGTAGGTTTAGCGGGAGTCCCGGGGAGCTGTTTTTT. Translating gives CASRFSGSPGELFF.

The rearrangement links TRBV20-1 to TRBJ1-2; D is undetermined. The CDR3 contains 16 residues. CDR1 is DFQATT and CDR2 is SNEGSKA in the germline V gene (reference sequence). The V gene lost 1 base and the J gene lost 4 bases, with 19 bases spanning the gap. CDR3 bases: TGCAGTGCTAGAGTTCGCGCCGCCACGGTGGGCTATGGCTACACCTTC. Amino acid sequence: CSARVRAATVGYGYTF.

In the case of this clonotype: This may stem from a read error, because a much larger clone lies one nucleotide away. This chain links TRBV6-4 with TRBJ2-3, with D perhaps matching TRBD2 (5 bases). Trimming removed 3 bases from V and 6 bases from J, with 13 bases in between. This CDR3 is 14 amino acids long. The germline V gene has CDR1 MRHNA and CDR2 SNTAGT. The CDR3 region is CASSEGSESDTQYF. CDR3 nucleotides: TGTGCCAGCAGTGAAGGTAGCGAGTCGGATACGCAGTATTTT.